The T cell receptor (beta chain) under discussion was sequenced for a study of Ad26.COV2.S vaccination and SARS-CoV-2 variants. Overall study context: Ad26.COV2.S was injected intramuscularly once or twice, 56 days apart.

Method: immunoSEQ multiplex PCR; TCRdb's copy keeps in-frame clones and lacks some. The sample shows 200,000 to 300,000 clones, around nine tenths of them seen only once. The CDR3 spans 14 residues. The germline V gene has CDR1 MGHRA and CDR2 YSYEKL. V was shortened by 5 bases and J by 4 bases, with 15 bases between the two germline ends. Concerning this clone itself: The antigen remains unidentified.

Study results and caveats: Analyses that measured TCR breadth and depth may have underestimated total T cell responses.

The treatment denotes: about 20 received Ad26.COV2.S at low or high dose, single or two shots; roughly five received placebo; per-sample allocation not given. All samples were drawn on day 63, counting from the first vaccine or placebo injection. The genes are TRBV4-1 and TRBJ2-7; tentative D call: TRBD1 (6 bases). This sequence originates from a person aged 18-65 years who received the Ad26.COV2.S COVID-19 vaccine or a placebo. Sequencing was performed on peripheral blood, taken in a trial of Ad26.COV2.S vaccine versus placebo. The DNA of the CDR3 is TGCGCCAGCAGCGGGGACATCAATCTTTACGAGCAGTACTTC. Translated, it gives CASSGDINLYEQYF.